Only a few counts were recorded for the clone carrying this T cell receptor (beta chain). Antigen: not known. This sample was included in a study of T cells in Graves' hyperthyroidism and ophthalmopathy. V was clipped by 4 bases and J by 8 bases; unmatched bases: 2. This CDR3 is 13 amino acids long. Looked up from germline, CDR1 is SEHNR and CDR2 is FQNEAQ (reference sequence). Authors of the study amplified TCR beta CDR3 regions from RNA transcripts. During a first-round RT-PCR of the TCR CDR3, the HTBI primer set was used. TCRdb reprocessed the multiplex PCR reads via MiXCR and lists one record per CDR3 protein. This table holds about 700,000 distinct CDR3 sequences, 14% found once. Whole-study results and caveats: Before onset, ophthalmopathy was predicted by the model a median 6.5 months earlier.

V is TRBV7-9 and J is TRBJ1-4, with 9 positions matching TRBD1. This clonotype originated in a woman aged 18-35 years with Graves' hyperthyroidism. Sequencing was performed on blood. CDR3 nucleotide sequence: TGTGCCAGCAGCTGGGGACAGGGAGAAAAACTGTTTTTT. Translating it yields CASSWGQGEKLFF.